A selection of T cell receptor beta chains follows, all from one sample in a study of CD8+CD57+ T cells in acquired aplastic anemia. TCRdb reprocessed the reads with MiXCR, giving one entry per CDR3 protein. In the table there are about 470,000 distinct CDR3 sequences, approximately 33% of which are singletons. The specimen sequenced was sorted CD4+, CD8+, or CD8+CD57+ T cells (not recorded which) from PBMCs. Receptors were obtained from a human donor with aplastic anemia. CDR3s include the opening cysteine and the closing phenylalanine or tryptophan. A D gene is named only where the DNA matches it firmly. Only some rows state a clone size, as once, few, many or a class for expanded clones.

clone_size j_call d_call v_call cdr3_aa cdr3_nt
once TRBJ1-1 TRBD1 TRBV9 CASSVVKGALTEAFF TGTGCCAGCAGCGTAGTGAAGGGGGCGCTTACTGAAGCTTTCTTT
few TRBJ1-1 - TRBV7-9 CASSLFLDTEAFF TGTGCCAGCAGCTTATTTCTTGACACTGAAGCTTTCTTT
- TRBJ1-4 - TRBV5-8 CASSFTGPEKLFF TGTGCCAGCAGCTTCACAGGGCCTGAAAAACTGTTTTTT
- TRBJ1-2 TRBD1 TRBV10-3 CASTYDRGYGYTF TGTGCCAGCACCTACGACAGGGGATATGGCTACACCTTC
- TRBJ1-4 - TRBV20-1 CSARSGTSNEKLFF TGCAGTGCTAGAAGTGGGACAAGTAATGAAAAACTGTTTTTT
many TRBJ1-6 TRBD1 TRBV12-3/TRBV12-4 CASSKTGVDSPLHF TGTGCCAGCAGTAAGACAGGGGTTGATTCACCCCTCCACTTT
many TRBJ2-5 - TRBV20-1 CSARGQETQYF TGCAGTGCTCGGGGGCAAGAGACCCAGTACTTC
many TRBJ1-2 - TRBV2 CASRQLGGGYTF TGTGCCAGCAGACAATTAGGGGGTGGCTACACCTTC
many TRBJ1-1 - TRBV24-1 CATSDLEPKGTEAFF TGTGCCACCAGTGACCTCGAACCGAAAGGCACTGAAGCTTTCTTT
few TRBJ1-6 - TRBV10-3 CASKQGPVNSPLHF TGTGCCAGCAAACAGGGACCGGTCAATTCACCCCTCCACTTT
few TRBJ2-7 TRBD2 TRBV5-1 CASSLATSGAYEQYF TGCGCCAGCAGCTTGGCGACTAGCGGTGCCTACGAGCAGTACTTC
- TRBJ2-7 TRBD2 TRBV5-1 CASSFTGTRDAYEQYF TGCGCCAGCAGCTTTACCGGGACTAGGGACGCCTACGAGCAGTACTTC
once TRBJ2-7 TRBD1 TRBV11-1 CASSLDRERYEQYF TGTGCCAGCAGCCTCGACAGGGAGAGATACGAGCAGTACTTC
- TRBJ1-6 - TRBV2 CASSEWGDPLHF TGTGCCAGCAGTGAATGGGGGGATCCCCTCCACTTT
- TRBJ2-7 - TRBV5-6 CASSQGTFYEQYF TGTGCCAGCAGCCAGGGAACCTTCTACGAGCAGTACTTC
many TRBJ1-2 - TRBV7-8 CASSPPLSKVDYGYTF TGTGCCAGCAGCCCCCCGTTAAGTAAAGTCGACTATGGCTACACCTTC
few TRBJ1-5 - TRBV5-6 CASSLGPWEPQHF TGTGCCAGCAGCTTGGGGCCCTGGGAGCCCCAGCATTTT
few TRBJ1-2 - TRBV28 CASRDTGRDGYTF TGTGCCAGCAGGGACACAGGGAGGGATGGCTACACCTTC
few TRBJ2-1 TRBD1 TRBV19 CASSIQGAYNEQFF TGTGCCAGTAGTATTCAGGGGGCCTACAATGAGCAGTTCTTC
many TRBJ1-2 - TRBV9 CASSVARTSGYTF TGTGCCAGCAGCGTAGCTAGGACAAGTGGCTACACCTTC
many TRBJ1-4 - TRBV25-1 CATPGGTNEKLFF TGTGCCACCCCGGGGGGAACTAATGAAAAACTGTTTTTT
- TRBJ2-3 - TRBV12-5 CASGLDITDTQYF TGTGCTAGTGGTTTGGACATCACAGATACGCAGTATTTT
few TRBJ2-6 - TRBV20-1 CSARGETEHSGANVLTF TGCAGTGCTAGAGGGGAAACCGAACACTCTGGGGCCAACGTCCTGACTTTC
few TRBJ1-2 - TRBV5-1 CASSSDEGGYGYTF TGCGCCAGCAGCTCAGACGAGGGGGGTTATGGCTACACCTTC
- TRBJ1-6 TRBD1 TRBV7-9 CASSTNAGQSAPLRF TGTGCCAGCAGCACTAACGCGGGACAGTCCGCACCCCTCCGCTTT
few TRBJ2-3 - TRBV9 CASSVGGLGTTDTQYF TGTGCCAGCAGCGTAGGGGGGCTAGGGACCACAGATACGCAGTATTTT
- TRBJ1-5 - TRBV15 CATSSPSPESNQPQHF TGTGCCACCAGCAGCCCTTCCCCTGAGAGCAATCAGCCCCAGCATTTT
once TRBJ2-1 - TRBV7-9 CASSLDGQLSSYNEQFF TGTGCCAGCAGCTTAGACGGACAGCTGAGCTCCTACAATGAGCAGTTCTTC
many TRBJ2-7 - TRBV7-2 CASSLGGFYEQYF TGTGCCAGCAGCTTAGGAGGGTTCTACGAGCAGTACTTC
- TRBJ2-1 - TRBV19 CASSILSGEQFF TGTGCCAGTAGTATTCTATCGGGTGAGCAGTTCTTC
- TRBJ2-7 TRBD1 TRBV15 CATSREKGRGYYEQYF TGTGCCACCAGCAGAGAGAAGGGCAGGGGGTACTACGAGCAGTACTTC
- TRBJ1-5 TRBD1 TRBV6-2/TRBV6-3 CASSPWDRANQPQHF TGTGCCAGCAGTCCGTGGGACAGGGCTAATCAGCCCCAGCATTTT
few TRBJ1-1 - TRBV6-5 CASKGHANTEAFF TGTGCCAGCAAAGGACACGCGAACACTGAAGCTTTCTTT
- TRBJ1-5 - TRBV6-1 CASSATLGGVGQPQHF TGTGCCAGCAGTGCAACCTTAGGGGGGGTAGGTCAGCCCCAGCATTTT
few TRBJ2-7 - TRBV30 CALTGGSYEQYF TGTGCCTTGACAGGAGGCTCCTACGAGCAGTACTTC
many TRBJ1-2 TRBD1 TRBV7-9 CASSFLQGAYGYTF TGTGCCAGCAGCTTCTTACAGGGGGCATATGGCTACACCTTC
many TRBJ1-3 - TRBV11-1 CASSLYAGTHGNTIYF TGTGCCAGCAGCTTATATGCAGGGACTCATGGAAACACCATATATTTT
- TRBJ1-1 - TRBV20-1 CSASIGGPNTEAFF TGCAGTGCTAGCATCGGGGGGCCGAACACTGAAGCTTTCTTT
many TRBJ2-7 TRBD2 TRBV10-3 CASSGLAGGQEQYF TGTGCCAGCAGTGGACTAGCGGGAGGGCAAGAGCAGTACTTC
few TRBJ2-1 - TRBV20-1 CSARDEVDEQFF TGCAGTGCTAGAGACGAGGTCGATGAGCAGTTCTTC
many TRBJ1-1 - TRBV7-8 CASSPMAKNTEAFF TGTGCCAGCAGCCCTATGGCTAAGAACACTGAAGCTTTCTTT
few TRBJ2-7 TRBD2 TRBV2 CASSRLADTYEQYF TGTGCCAGCAGCCGACTAGCCGACACCTACGAGCAGTACTTC
- TRBJ1-2 - TRBV3-1 CASSQGPVGYGYTF TGTGCCAGCAGCCAAGGACCAGTCGGCTATGGCTACACCTTC
many TRBJ1-5 TRBD1 TRBV7-6 CASGQGAGQPQHF TGTGCCAGCGGGCAGGGGGCAGGTCAGCCCCAGCATTTT
few TRBJ1-4 - TRBV15 CATSRDWGGGEKLFF TGTGCCACCAGCAGAGATTGGGGCGGGGGTGAAAAACTGTTTTTT
- TRBJ2-4 - TRBV20-1 CSARASAKNIQYF TGCAGTGCTAGAGCGTCGGCCAAAAACATTCAGTACTTC
- TRBJ1-5 TRBD1 TRBV24-1 CATSLQGAHHQPQHF TGTGCCACCAGTTTACAGGGGGCGCATCATCAGCCCCAGCATTTT
many TRBJ1-2 - TRBV30 CAWSVGQGYTF TGTGCCTGGAGTGTCGGTCAGGGCTACACCTTC
- TRBJ1-1 - TRBV3-1 CAGSRSINTEAFF TGTGCCGGCAGCAGATCAATCAACACTGAAGCTTTCTTT
- TRBJ2-7 TRBD2 TRBV29-1 CSVGGLRLAGEQYF TGCAGCGTTGGGGGACTACGACTAGCGGGGGAGCAGTACTTC
- TRBJ2-7 - TRBV19 CASSIQGGTYEQYF TGTGCCAGCTCGATACAGGGCGGGACCTACGAGCAGTACTTC
- TRBJ2-7 - TRBV7-9 CASSLGATSSYEQYF TGTGCCAGCAGCTTGGGGGCAACCAGCTCCTACGAGCAGTACTTC
- TRBJ1-1 - TRBV10-3 CASSYDGNTEAFF TGTGCCAGCAGTTACGATGGGAACACTGAAGCTTTCTTT
few TRBJ2-7 - TRBV7-2 CASSLRWQGAYEQYF TGTGCCAGCAGCTTACGGTGGCAGGGAGCCTACGAGCAGTACTTC
many TRBJ2-7 TRBD2 TRBV24-1 CATSERGGSEQYF TGTGCCACCAGCGAAAGGGGAGGGTCCGAGCAGTACTTC
- TRBJ1-3 - TRBV9 CASSASRFPGSTIYF TGTGCCAGCAGCGCCTCAAGGTTTCCTGGAAGCACCATATATTTT
- TRBJ1-5 TRBD1 TRBV24-1 CASSQIGQVGGNQPQHF TGTGCCAGCAGTCAAATTGGACAGGTCGGGGGGAATCAGCCCCAGCATTTT
- TRBJ1-1 - TRBV7-3 CASSSSGSQKTEAFF TGTGCCAGCAGCTCTTCCGGGTCTCAGAAGACTGAAGCTTTCTTT
many TRBJ1-5 - TRBV20-1 CSAAKSGQPQHF TGCAGTGCGGCCAAGAGTGGGCAGCCCCAGCATTTT
- TRBJ1-2 - TRBV24-1 CATSTTGQTYGYTF TGTGCCACCAGTACCACAGGACAGACCTATGGCTACACCTTC